Described below is a single T cell receptor (beta chain) sequence and its context. TCRdb's copy holds only in-frame clones and misses some; the assay was immunoSEQ multiplex PCR. This table holds some 47,000 clones, about 95% found once. The data were obtained in a study of T cell changes during pregnancy in multiple sclerosis. V was pared by 5 bases and J by 6 bases, with 19 bases between. Per germline, CDR1 LNHDA and CDR2 SQIVND (reference sequence). The CDR3 spans 16 residues. The TCR was taken from a female donor with multiple sclerosis, enrolled in a pregnancy study. The sequences come from peripheral blood, collected in the second trimester of pregnancy. The chain combines TRBV19 with TRBJ2-2; D possibly corresponds to TRBD1 (5 bases). The CDR3 coding sequence is TGTGCCAGTAGTTTCGCACCCAGGGCCGAGGCCGGGGAGCTGTTTTTT. Amino acid sequence: CASSFAPRAEAGELFF. The variable domain in full, completed from reference TRBV19 and TRBJ2-2, reads DGGITQSPKYLFRKEGQNVTLSCEQNLNHDAMYWYRQDPGQGLRLIYYSQIVNDFQKGDIAEGYSVSREKKESFPLTVTSAQKNPTAFYLCASSFAPRAEAGELFFGEGSRLTVL.